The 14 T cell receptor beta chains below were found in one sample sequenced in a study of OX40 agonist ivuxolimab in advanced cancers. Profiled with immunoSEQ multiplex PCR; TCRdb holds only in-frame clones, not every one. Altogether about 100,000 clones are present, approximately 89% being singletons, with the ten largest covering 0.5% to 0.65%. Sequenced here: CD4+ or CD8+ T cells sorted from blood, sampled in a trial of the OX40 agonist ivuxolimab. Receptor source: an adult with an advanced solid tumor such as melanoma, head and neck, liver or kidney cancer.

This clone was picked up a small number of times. This CDR3 reads CASSMRINEKLFF. CDR3 coding DNA: TGTGCCAGTAGTATGCGGATTAATGAAAAACTGTTTTTT. This sequence joins TRBV19 and TRBJ1-4; no clear D. Germline V gene lookup returns CDR1 LNHDA and CDR2 SQIVND (reference sequence). Trimming left V 3 bases short and J 4 bases short, with 6 bases between. The CDR3 covers 13 residues.

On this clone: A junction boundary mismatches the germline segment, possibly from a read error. The CDR3 DNA reads as TGTGCCAGCTCACCCTCCAACGAGCAGTACTTC. Translation gives CASSPSNEQYF. V usage is TRBV18 and J usage is TRBJ2-7; unclear D gene. The V gene's germline CDR1 is KGHSH and CDR2 LQKENI. This CDR3 comprises 11 residues.

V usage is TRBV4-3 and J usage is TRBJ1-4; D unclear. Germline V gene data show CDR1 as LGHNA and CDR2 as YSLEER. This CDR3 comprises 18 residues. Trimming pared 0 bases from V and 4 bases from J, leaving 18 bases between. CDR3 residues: CASSQDLSSRPGNEKLFF. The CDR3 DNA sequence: TGCGCCAGCAGCCAAGATCTTAGCAGTAGGCCGGGTAATGAAAAACTGTTTTTT.

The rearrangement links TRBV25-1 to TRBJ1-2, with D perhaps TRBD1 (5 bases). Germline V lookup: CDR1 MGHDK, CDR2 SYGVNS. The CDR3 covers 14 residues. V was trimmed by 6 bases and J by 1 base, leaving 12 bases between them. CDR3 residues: CASSPRDLNYGYTF. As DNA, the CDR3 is TGTGCCAGCAGCCCGAGGGACCTTAACTATGGCTACACCTTC.

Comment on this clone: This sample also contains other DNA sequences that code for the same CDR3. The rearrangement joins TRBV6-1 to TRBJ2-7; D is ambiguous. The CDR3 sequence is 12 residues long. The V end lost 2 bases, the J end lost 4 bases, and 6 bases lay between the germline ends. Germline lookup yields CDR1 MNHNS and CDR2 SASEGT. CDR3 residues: CASSESGYEQYF. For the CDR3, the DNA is TGTGCCAGCAGTGAATCTGGGTACGAGCAGTACTTC.

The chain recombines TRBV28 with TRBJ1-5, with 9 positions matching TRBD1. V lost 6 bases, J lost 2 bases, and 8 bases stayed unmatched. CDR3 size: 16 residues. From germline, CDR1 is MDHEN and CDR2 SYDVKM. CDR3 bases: TGTGCCAGCAGAGAAAACAGGGGGCTTGGCAATCAGCCCCAGCATTTT. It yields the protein CASRENRGLGNQPQHF.

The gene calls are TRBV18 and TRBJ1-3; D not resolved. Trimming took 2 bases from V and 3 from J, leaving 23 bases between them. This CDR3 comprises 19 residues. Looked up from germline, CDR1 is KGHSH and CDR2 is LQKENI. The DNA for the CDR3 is TGTGCCAGCTCACCAATTTCGGGAAGGGCCGGGAGTAGTGGAAACACCATATATTTT. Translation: CASSPISGRAGSSGNTIYF.

Here the CDR3 reads CASSVVSPGLAGGETQYF. The CDR3 coding sequence is TGTGCCAGCAGCGTAGTCTCCCCGGGACTAGCGGGAGGGGAGACCCAGTACTTC. V gene TRBV9 combines with J gene TRBJ2-5; TRBD2 agrees at 16 bases. Trimming removed 0 bases from V and 5 bases from J; junction bases left unmatched: 7. Germline lookup yields CDR1 SGDLS and CDR2 YYNGEE. The CDR3 sequence is 18 residues long.

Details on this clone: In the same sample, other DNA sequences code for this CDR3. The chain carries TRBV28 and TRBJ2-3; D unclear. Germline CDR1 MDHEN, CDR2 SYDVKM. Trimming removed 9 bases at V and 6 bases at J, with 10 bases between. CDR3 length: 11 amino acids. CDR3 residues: CASSSLDTQYF. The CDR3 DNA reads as TGTGCCAGTAGCTCCTTGGATACGCAGTATTTT.

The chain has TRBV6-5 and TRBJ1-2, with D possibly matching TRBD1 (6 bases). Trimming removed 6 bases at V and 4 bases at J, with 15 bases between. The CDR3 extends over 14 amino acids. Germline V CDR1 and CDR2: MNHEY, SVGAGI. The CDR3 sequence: CASRSNRAPYGYTF. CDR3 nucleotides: TGTGCCAGCAGGTCAAACAGGGCCCCCTATGGCTACACCTTC.

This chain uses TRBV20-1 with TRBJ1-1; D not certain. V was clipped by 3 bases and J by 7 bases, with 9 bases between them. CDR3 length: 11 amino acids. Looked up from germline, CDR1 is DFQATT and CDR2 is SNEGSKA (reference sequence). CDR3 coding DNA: TGCAGTGCTAGTTGGGATGGTGAAGCTTTCTTT. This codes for CSASWDGEAFF.

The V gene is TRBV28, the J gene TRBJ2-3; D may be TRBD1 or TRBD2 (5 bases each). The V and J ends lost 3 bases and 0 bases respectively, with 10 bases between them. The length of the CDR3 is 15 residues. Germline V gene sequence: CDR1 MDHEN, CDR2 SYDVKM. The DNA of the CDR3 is TGTGCCAGCAGTTTTGGGGACGGAAGCACAGATACGCAGTATTTT. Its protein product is CASSFGDGSTDTQYF.

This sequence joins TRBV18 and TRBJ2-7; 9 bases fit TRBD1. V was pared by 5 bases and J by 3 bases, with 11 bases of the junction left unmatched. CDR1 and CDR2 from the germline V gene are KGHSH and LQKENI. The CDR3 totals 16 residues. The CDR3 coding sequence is TGTGCCAGCTCAGCCCGGGGGGACAGGGTTCGCTACGAGCAGTACTTC. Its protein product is CASSARGDRVRYEQYF.

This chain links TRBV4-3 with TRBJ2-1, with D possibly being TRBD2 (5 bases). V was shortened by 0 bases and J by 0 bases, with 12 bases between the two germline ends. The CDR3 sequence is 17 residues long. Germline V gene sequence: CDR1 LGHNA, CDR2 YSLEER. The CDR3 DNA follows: TGCGCCAGCAGCCAAGATGTGATAGGGAGCTCCTACAATGAGCAGTTCTTC. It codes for CASSQDVIGSSYNEQFF.